A single sample is the source of the 26 T cell receptor beta chains below, sequenced in a study of radiotherapy plus CTLA-4 blockade in lung cancer. Produced via immunoSEQ multiplex PCR; TCRdb's table is partial and in-frame only. In the table there are 78,000 or so clones, 70% to 90% of which are singletons. Sample: peripheral blood, taken from a patient treated with radiotherapy plus ipilimumab. Source of these receptors: a human donor with non-small cell lung cancer who had stable disease on radiotherapy plus ipilimumab.

This clone was observed once. The gene calls are TRBV5-3 and TRBJ1-6; D is unresolved. TRBV5-3 falls under the ORF class, with uncertain function. The CDR3 runs to 17 residues. Trimming shortened V by 2 bases and J by 4 bases, and 16 bases separated the two germline ends. The CDR3 spells CARSFNITRDYNSPLHF. DNA of the CDR3: TGTGCCAGAAGCTTTAATATAACGCGGGATTATAATTCACCCCTCCACTTT.

This clone was detected once. This chain joins TRBV5-1 and TRBJ2-3; 8 positions agree with TRBD1. The ends lost 3 bases at V and 4 bases at J; junction bases unmatched: 4. Looked up from germline, CDR1 is SGHRS and CDR2 is YFSETQ. The CDR3 covers 14 residues. CDR3 in DNA: TGCGCCAGCAGCTCGACAGGGGCCCCAGATACGCAGTATTTT. Translated, it gives CASSSTGAPDTQYF.

The gene calls are TRBV19 and TRBJ2-1; a possible D gene is TRBD1 (6 bases). CDR1 and CDR2 from the germline V gene are LNHDA and SQIVND (reference sequence). The CDR3 covers 15 residues. Trimming took off 1 base at V and 3 bases at J, with 10 bases between the two ends. CDR3: CASSIAKQGYNEQFF. The CDR3 DNA sequence: TGTGCCAGTAGTATAGCAAAACAGGGCTACAATGAGCAGTTCTTC.

The chain is built from TRBV10-3 and TRBJ2-7; no firm D call. Between the trimmed V and J ends, which lost 10 bases and 7 bases, there was a span of 17 bases. The CDR3 is 12 amino acids. Per germline, CDR1 ENHRY and CDR2 SYGVKD. The CDR3 here is CATERSMGEQYF. CDR3 DNA: TGTGCCACAGAACGGAGTATGGGGGAGCAGTACTTC.

The chain uses TRBV9 and TRBJ2-3; 10 bases are shared with TRBD2. The CDR3 sequence is 16 residues long. J was trimmed by 2 bases and V by 1 base; bases with no gene match: 4. Germline CDR1 is SGDLS and CDR2 is YYNGEE. DNA of the CDR3: TGTGCCAGCAGCGTAAGAAGCGGGGGGGCCACAGATACGCAGTATTTT. The encoded protein is CASSVRSGGATDTQYF.

The gene calls are TRBV5-1 and TRBJ1-5; no clear D. CDR1 and CDR2 (germline): SGHRS, YFSETQ. The CDR3 contains 11 residues. The ends were cut back, 0 bases at V and 6 bases at J, with 1 base in the middle. The CDR3 reads CASSLVQPQHF. CDR3 coding DNA: TGCGCCAGCAGCTTGGTTCAGCCCCAGCATTTT.

The chain joins TRBV7-3 to TRBJ2-5; D possibly corresponds to TRBD2 (7 bases). Trimming removed 5 bases at V and 4 bases at J, with 17 bases between. This CDR3 comprises 15 residues. Germline CDR1 and CDR2: SGHTA and FQGTGA. The CDR3 sequence is CASSPQVGGPETQYF. The CDR3 nucleotides read TGTGCCAGCAGCCCCCAGGTGGGGGGGCCAGAGACCCAGTACTTC.

This clone was picked up many times. The chain is built from TRBV5-1 and TRBJ1-1; D perhaps matches TRBD1 (5 bases). The CDR3 totals 14 residues. Trimming shortened V by 3 bases and J by 4 bases, and 13 bases separated the two germline ends. Per the germline V gene, CDR1 is SGHRS and CDR2 is YFSETQ. CDR3 in amino acids: CASSSNQGSTEAFF. The DNA for the CDR3 is TGCGCCAGCAGCTCGAACCAGGGTAGCACTGAAGCTTTCTTT.

The CDR3 spells CASSLTPGQGGYGYTF. DNA of the CDR3: TGTGCCAGCAGTCTAACGCCCGGACAGGGGGGCTATGGCTACACCTTC. V is TRBV27 and J is TRBJ1-2; 10 nucleotides line up with TRBD1. Trimming at V came to 5 bases and at J to 4 bases, leaving 10 bases not matched to a gene. Per germline, CDR1 MNHEY and CDR2 SMNVEV (reference sequence). The CDR3 spans 16 residues.

This sequence joins TRBV5-1 and TRBJ1-6; D uncertain. The CDR3 length is 17 residues. Germline V gene lookup returns CDR1 SGHRS and CDR2 YFSETQ. Trimming left V 0 bases short and J 4 bases short, with 14 bases between. The CDR3 DNA sequence: TGCGCCAGCAGCTTGGTCGAGGCCAGACGTTATAATTCACCCCTCCACTTT. Encoded protein: CASSLVEARRYNSPLHF.

The genes are TRBV2 and TRBJ1-5; D gene ambiguous. Trimming stripped 2 bases from V and 9 bases from J, with 11 bases between. The CDR3 is made up of 13 amino acids. Germline V gives CDR1 SNHLY, CDR2 FYNNEI. CDR3 DNA: TGTGCCAGCAGTGAAAACAGATCCGGGCCCCAGCATTTT. Translating gives CASSENRSGPQHF. The full variable domain, with the rest looked up from reference TRBV2 and TRBJ1-5, is EPEVTQTPSHQVTQMGQEVILRCVPISNHLYFYWYRQILGQKVEFLVSFYNNEISEKSEIFDDQFSVERPDGSNFTLKIRSTKLEDSAMYFCASSENRSGPQHFGDGTRLSIL.

The chain is built from TRBV6-1 and TRBJ2-2; unclear D gene. This CDR3 region has 12 residues. Deletions cut 6 bases from V and 7 bases from J, with 9 bases between. Germline lookup yields CDR1 MNHNS and CDR2 SASEGT. CDR3 sequence reads: CASRPDLGELFF. CDR3 DNA: TGTGCCAGCAGGCCGGACCTCGGGGAGCTGTTTTTT.

The chain links TRBV7-2 to TRBJ2-1; 10 nucleotides align to TRBD2. The CDR3 contains 14 residues. Germline trimming cut 3 bases from V and 16 bases from J; bases unmatched to any gene: 12. CDR1 and CDR2 from the germline V gene are SGHTA and FQGNSA. The CDR3 coding sequence is TGTGCCAGCAGCTTGGCGCGAGCGGGAGGGCCTCAATTCTTC. As protein: CASSLARAGGPQFF.

The rearrangement links TRBV5-1 to TRBJ2-3; tentatively, D is TRBD1 (6 bases). CDR1 and CDR2 from the germline V gene are SGHRS and YFSETQ. CDR3 size: 14 residues. Trimming removed 4 bases at V and 4 bases at J, with 13 bases between. CDR3 nucleotides: TGCGCCAGCAGCCCACGACAGGTCCCAGATACGCAGTATTTT. This sequence encodes CASSPRQVPDTQYF.

The gene calls are TRBV7-2 and TRBJ2-7; D unclear. CDR3 length equals 14 residues. Germline values: CDR1 SGHTA, CDR2 FQGNSA. Trimming left V 4 bases short and J 0 bases short, with 10 bases between. The CDR3 here is CASSSDTFSYEQYF. In DNA, the CDR3 is TGTGCCAGCAGCTCTGACACGTTCTCCTACGAGCAGTACTTC. Using reference TRBV7-2 and TRBJ2-7 for the parts outside the CDR3, the full variable domain is GAGVSQSPSNKVTEKGKDVELRCDPISGHTALYWYRQSLGQGLEFLIYFQGNSAPDKSGLPSDRFSAERTGGSVSTLTIQRTQQEDSAVYLCASSSDTFSYEQYFGPGTRLTVT.

V gene TRBV30 combines with J gene TRBJ1-3; D not resolved. The ends were cut back, 2 bases at V and 0 bases at J, with 14 bases in the middle. Germline CDR1 reads GTSNPN; CDR2 reads SVGIG (reference sequence). This CDR3 is built from 16 residues. The CDR3 reads CAWSYPTHSSGNTIYF. Written as DNA, the CDR3 is TGTGCCTGGAGTTACCCCACACATAGCTCTGGAAACACCATATATTTT. Full variable domain (remainder filled in from reference TRBV30 and TRBJ1-3): SQTIHQWPATLVQPVGSPLSLECTVEGTSNPNLYWYRQAAGRGLQLLFYSVGIGQISSEVPQNLSASRPQDRQFILSSKKLLLSDSGFYLCAWSYPTHSSGNTIYFGEGSWLTVV.

V is TRBV29-1 and J is TRBJ2-2, with 8 bases lining up with TRBD2. CDR3 length: 12 residues. The V segment lost 7 bases and the J segment 7 bases; nucleotides outside the gene matches: 5. Germline values: CDR1 SQVTM, CDR2 ANQGSEA. The CDR3 coding sequence is TGCAGCGCCGGTAGCGGGATCGGGGAGCTGTTTTTT. This gives the protein CSAGSGIGELFF.

The CDR3 DNA is TGTGCCAGCTCAGACAGGTCCTACGAGCAGTACTTC. It is translated as CASSDRSYEQYF. The chain combines TRBV6-1 with TRBJ2-7; D is perhaps TRBD1 (6 bases). V dropped 8 bases and J dropped 1 base, with 9 bases sitting between them. Germline-derived CDR1 and CDR2 are MNHNS and SASEGT. The CDR3 length is 12 residues.

The genes are TRBV6-6 and TRBJ2-1; D might be TRBD2 (7 bases). This CDR3 has 13 residues. Germline V gene lookup returns CDR1 MNHNY and CDR2 SVGAGI (reference sequence). V was pared by 7 bases and J by 8 bases, with 15 bases between. CDR3 amino acids: CASIQGGIYEQFF. In DNA, the CDR3 is TGTGCCAGCATACAGGGAGGGATATATGAGCAGTTCTTC.

Only one count was recorded for this clone. This chain uses TRBV7-2 with TRBJ2-2; 8 positions match TRBD1. V gave up 2 bases and J gave up 6 bases; unmatched junction bases: 5. The CDR3 totals 15 residues. In germline, CDR1 is SGHTA, CDR2 FQGNSA. CDR3 amino acids: CASSLQGAVPGELFF. For the CDR3, the DNA is TGTGCCAGCAGCTTACAGGGGGCAGTTCCCGGGGAGCTGTTTTTT. The full variable domain, rest sourced from reference TRBV7-2 and TRBJ2-2, is GAGVSQSPSNKVTEKGKDVELRCDPISGHTALYWYRQSLGQGLEFLIYFQGNSAPDKSGLPSDRFSAERTGGSVSTLTIQRTQQEDSAVYLCASSLQGAVPGELFFGEGSRLTVL.

The V and J genes are TRBV20-1 and TRBJ1-2, with D perhaps matching TRBD1 (6 bases). Trimming removed 3 bases at V and 8 bases at J, with 10 bases between. The germline V gene has CDR1 DFQATT and CDR2 SNEGSKA (reference sequence). The CDR3 is 11 amino acids. CDR3 DNA sequence: TGCAGTGCTAGCCCCAGGGGCGGCTACACCTTC. It translates to CSASPRGGYTF.

This chain uses TRBV30 with TRBJ2-3; D not certain. The length of the CDR3 is 13 residues. CDR1 GTSNPN and CDR2 SVGIG come from the germline V gene (reference sequence). Deletions cut 4 bases from V and 6 bases from J, with 14 bases between. The CDR3 protein is CAWNVRMRDTQYF. CDR3 sequence (DNA): TGTGCCTGGAACGTGCGGATGAGGGATACGCAGTATTTT.

The chain joins TRBV5-1 to TRBJ2-3, with D possibly TRBD2 on 5 matching bases. Between the trimmed V and J ends, which lost 4 bases and 2 bases, there was a span of 5 bases. CDR1 and CDR2 (germline): SGHRS, YFSETQ. This CDR3 is 12 amino acids long. CDR3 DNA: TGCGCCAGCAGCCGGGACACAGATACGCAGTATTTT. This sequence encodes CASSRDTDTQYF.

The gene calls are TRBV19 and TRBJ1-1, with 7 bases matching TRBD1. CDR3 size: 12 residues. Germline V gene lookup returns CDR1 LNHDA and CDR2 SQIVND (reference sequence). The ends lost 2 bases at V and 7 bases at J; junction bases unmatched: 1. The CDR3 bases are TGTGCCAGTAGTATAAGACAGGGTGAAGCTTTCTTT. Its protein is CASSIRQGEAFF.

The chain couples TRBV18 to TRBJ2-7; TRBD1 agrees at 8 bases. The CDR3 runs 14 residues. Germline V gene data show CDR1 as KGHSH and CDR2 as LQKENI. V shed 4 bases, J shed 2 bases, and the junction held 4 bases outside the gene matches. CDR3 region: CASSQGQGTYEQYF. The CDR3 nucleotides are TGTGCCAGCTCACAAGGACAGGGAACCTACGAGCAGTACTTC.

The J gene is TRBJ2-1, the V gene TRBV7-2; TRBD1 or TRBD2 may be the D gene (5 bases each). The germline V and J ends were trimmed by 5 bases and 9 bases, with 17 bases remaining between them. This CDR3 has 14 residues. The germline V gene has CDR1 SGHTA and CDR2 FQGNSA. CDR3 amino acids: CASSRDLKLREQFF. CDR3 DNA: TGTGCCAGCAGCAGGGACCTTAAACTACGTGAGCAGTTCTTC.